These T cell receptor beta chains were read from a single sample in a study of beta chain features in type 1 diabetes. Repertoires were generated with immunoSEQ multiplex PCR, while TCRdb's copy carries only in-frame clones and drops some. Of 400,000 to 600,000 clones in the sample, 30% were seen once. Sequenced input: naive CD4+ T cells from blood. These receptors originate from a man aged 18 to 29 in good health. The CDR3 runs from the conserved cysteine through the conserved F or W. Fields, in order: V gene, D gene, J gene, clone size, CDR3 DNA, CDR3 protein. D genes are given only for firm matches. The listing skips clone size in some rows; elsewhere it reads once, few, many or a size class.

TRBV25-1	-	TRBJ2-3	few	TGTGCCAGCAGCCCCGGTCGGATTTCTAGCACAGATACGCAGTATTTT	CASSPGRISSTDTQYF
TRBV9	-	TRBJ2-1	-	TGTGCCAGCAGCCCAATGGGCTACATGGAGCAGTTCTTC	CASSPMGYMEQFF
TRBV10-3	TRBD1	TRBJ2-7	-	TGTGCCATCAGTAACCGGGACAGCTCCTACGAGCAGTACTTC	CAISNRDSSYEQYF
TRBV7-9	-	TRBJ2-7	few	TGTGCCAGCAGCTACGTGGGTGATGGCTACGAGCAGTACTTC	CASSYVGDGYEQYF
TRBV11-2	TRBD1	TRBJ2-1	-	TGTGCCAGCAGCCAGAGGACAGGGGGTTTCCCCAACGAGCAGTTCTTC	CASSQRTGGFPNEQFF
TRBV30	TRBD1	TRBJ2-5	few	TGTGCCTGGAGTCCGGGACAGGGTCAGTGGGAGACCCAGTACTTC	CAWSPGQGQWETQYF
TRBV29-1	TRBD2	TRBJ2-3	-	TGCAGCGTTGATGGGACTAGCAGGCGCACAGATACGCAGTATTTT	CSVDGTSRRTDTQYF
TRBV18	-	TRBJ2-5	-	TGTGCCAGCTCACCAGATGTTGAGACCCAGTACTTC	CASSPDVETQYF
TRBV5-1	-	TRBJ1-1	-	TGCGCCAGCAGCTTCGGGACTAATAACGCGAACACTGAAGCTTTCTTT	CASSFGTNNANTEAFF
TRBV4-1	TRBD1	TRBJ1-4	-	TGCGCCAGCAGCCAAGAAGGCAGGGGGCGTGAAAAACTGTTTTTT	CASSQEGRGREKLFF
TRBV28	-	TRBJ2-5	-	TGTGCCAGCAACTCTCCCCAAGAGACCCAGTACTTC	CASNSPQETQYF
TRBV5-4	-	TRBJ2-5	-	TGTGCCAGCAGCTTGGGGATCGGAGAGACCCAGTACTTC	CASSLGIGETQYF
TRBV18	-	TRBJ2-3	-	TGTGCCAGCTCACCAGACGGGCACGATACGCAGTATTTT	CASSPDGHDTQYF